This T cell receptor beta chain was observed in a study of siplizumab effects on memory and regulatory T cells. Study outcomes and limitations: Alloreactive sequences traceable to unstimulated CD4+ memory cells declined significantly under siplizumab. No assignable naive or memory phenotype existed for roughly 80-97% of proliferating CD4+ or CD8+ clones.

With regard to this clone: Its specificity is unknown.

Sequencing was performed with immunoSEQ multiplex PCR; in TCRdb, only in-frame clones are kept and a portion is missing. The repertoire holds about 100,000 clones, approximately 94% seen once, with 1% to 1.5% in the top ten. Trimming removed 4 bases from V and 4 bases from J, with 5 bases in between. The germline CDR1 and CDR2 sequences are SGHKS and YYEKEE (reference sequence). This CDR3 comprises 11 residues. V gene TRBV5-5 combines with J gene TRBJ2-5; D is undetermined. The sequence derives from a human donor in good health. The source material was non-Treg CD4+ T cells sorted from blood. The CDR3 loop is CASSKRETQYF. For the CDR3, the DNA is TGTGCCAGCAGCAAGCGAGAGACCCAGTACTTC. Complete variable domain (other parts from reference TRBV5-5 and TRBJ2-5): DAGVTQSPTHLIKTRGQQVTLRCSPISGHKSVSWYQQVLGQGPQFIFQYYEKEERGRGNFPDRFSARQFPNYSSELNVNALLLGDSALYLCASSKRETQYFGPGTRLLVL.